The 9 T cell receptor beta chains below all came from one sample that was sequenced in a study of T cells in Graves' hyperthyroidism and ophthalmopathy. Amplification yielded TCR beta CDR3 regions, with RNA transcripts as the source. An initial round of RT-PCR targeting the TCR CDR3 relied on the HTBI primer set. TCRdb re-called the multiplex PCR reads with MiXCR, one entry per CDR3 protein. The sample yields roughly 560,000 distinct CDR3 sequences, roughly 15% seen once. The sequenced sample was blood. Receptor source: a middle-aged woman with Graves' ophthalmopathy.

There are many counts of this clonotype. This chain links TRBV6-2 or TRBV6-3 with TRBJ1-1; D is unresolved. The CDR3 has 14 amino acids. Deletions cut 2 bases from V and 8 bases from J, with 15 bases between. Germline CDR1 MNHEY, CDR2 SVGEGT. In DNA form, the CDR3 reads TGTGCCAGCAGTTACCCCCATCTTGCGGGGGAAGCTTTCTTT. Protein product: CASSYPHLAGEAFF.

In its sample, this clonotype was seen many times. As DNA, the CDR3 is TGTGCCACCGCACGCGACCTTCTTTCCGAGCAGTACTTC. Translation: CATARDLLSEQYF. The chain couples TRBV19 to TRBJ2-7, with no clear D. Germline CDR1 LNHDA, CDR2 SQIVND (reference sequence). CDR3 length: 13 amino acids. The ends were cut back, 10 bases at V and 6 bases at J, with 19 bases in the middle.

The chain carries TRBV2 and TRBJ1-5; tentatively, D is TRBD1 (6 bases). Germline-derived CDR1 and CDR2 are SNHLY and FYNNEI. The CDR3 runs 14 residues. Trimming cost V 9 bases and J 0 bases, with 12 bases left between them. In DNA form, the CDR3 reads TGTGCCAGTAGAAGGGGGTTTAGCAATCAGCCCCAGCATTTT. Its translation: CASRRGFSNQPQHF. Full variable domain (remainder filled in from reference TRBV2 and TRBJ1-5): EPEVTQTPSHQVTQMGQEVILRCVPISNHLYFYWYRQILGQKVEFLVSFYNNEISEKSEIFDDQFSVERPDGSNFTLKIRSTKLEDSAMYFCASRRGFSNQPQHFGDGTRLSIL.

CDR3 DNA: TGTGCTAGTGGCCCTTATCCGGGCCTCCCGATCAAGACCCAGTACTTC. Its translation: CASGPYPGLPIKTQYF. The chain employs TRBV12-5 and TRBJ2-5; D is unresolved. The CDR3 has 16 residues. V lost 6 bases and J lost 6, with 23 bases in between. Germline lookup yields CDR1 LGHNT and CDR2 FRNRAP.

At least ten counts were recorded for this clonotype. V and J are TRBV4-1 and TRBJ1-2; D remains unclear. Per germline, CDR1 MGHRA and CDR2 YSYEKL. This CDR3 has 14 residues. Trimming removed 0 bases at V and 3 bases at J, with 8 bases between. The CDR3 coding sequence is TGCGCCAGCAGCCAAGATTCGGTCTACTATGGCTACACCTTC. It specifies CASSQDSVYYGYTF.

This clonotype was observed many times. The chain employs TRBV12-3 or TRBV12-4 and TRBJ2-4; no firm D call. The CDR3 is 11 amino acids. The V end was cut by 5 bases, the J end by 5 bases, with 4 bases between. The CDR3 loop reads CASSRENIQYF. The DNA of the CDR3 is TGTGCCAGCAGTAGAGAAAACATTCAGTACTTC.

The chain combines TRBV5-6 with TRBJ2-2, with TRBD1 matching 7 bases. This CDR3 has 17 amino acids. Germline V gives CDR1 SGHDT, CDR2 YYEEEE. Trimming at V came to 4 bases and at J to 4 bases, leaving 13 bases not matched to a gene. The CDR3 nucleotides read TGTGCCAGCAGCCCCAGGGGGACCACGAGGAGCACCGGGGAGCTGTTTTTT. Its translation is CASSPRGTTRSTGELFF.

This clonotype was seen many times. One junction end disagrees with the germline gene, perhaps due to a read error. V and J are TRBV19 and TRBJ1-5, with D unresolved. The germline V gene encodes CDR1 LNHDA and CDR2 SQIVND (reference sequence). This CDR3 is built from 15 residues. The CDR3 DNA sequence: TGTGCCAGTAGTATTACATCATGGACTGATCACCCCCAGCATTTT. Amino acid sequence: CASSITSWTDHPQHF.

This clonotype occurred many times. CDR3 sequence: CASNRNRQETQYF. In nucleotides, the CDR3 is TGTGCCAGCAATCGGAACAGACAAGAGACCCAGTACTTC. The V and J genes are TRBV6-5 and TRBJ2-5; D is ambiguous. Germline V gene lookup returns CDR1 MNHEY and CDR2 SVGAGI. The germline V and J ends were trimmed by 7 bases and 2 bases, with 11 bases remaining between them. This CDR3 contains 13 residues.